The clone carrying this T cell receptor beta chain was seen ten or more times. The antigen is not known. Together with a sample-barcoded 5' primer, a J-beta primer mix was included in a second PCR lasting roughly 7 to 11 cycles. MiXCR was run by TCRdb on the 5' RACE reads, yielding one entry per CDR3 protein. The data hold hundreds of thousands of distinct CDR3 sequences, with 40% to 50% observed a single time. The data were taken from a study of blood T cells in healthy people across ages. The length of the CDR3 is 16 residues. Germline values: CDR1 SGHVS, CDR2 FQNEAQ. V lost 5 bases to trimming and J lost 0 bases, with 17 bases between them. Study observations and caveats: When one million T cells were used, diversity estimates were thought to be underestimates.

The origin of this receptor is a man aged 55 to 70 in good health. The chain has TRBV7-8 and TRBJ2-7; D might be TRBD1 (7 bases). The sample was blood. The CDR3 here is CASSQGGLQSSYEQYF. CDR3 nucleotide sequence: TGTGCCAGCAGCCAGGGGGGACTCCAGAGCTCCTACGAGCAGTACTTC.